The 8 T cell receptor beta chains below were found in one sample sequenced in a study of shared clonotypes between healthy human individuals. Measured with immunoSEQ multiplex PCR; TCRdb has only the in-frame clones, and not every one. Among about 1.5 million clones listed, roughly 95% were seen once. The specimen sequenced was naive CD4+ T cells sorted from blood. The subset was: CD45RA+ positively selected. These TCRs come from a young man in good health.

The V call is TRBV11-3, the J call TRBJ1-1; D is uncertain. Trimming pared 1 base from V and 2 bases from J, leaving 5 bases between. Looked up from germline, CDR1 is SGHNT and CDR2 is YENEEA. The CDR3 is made up of 13 amino acids. This CDR3 reads CASSLGLNTEAFF. The CDR3 DNA is TGTGCCAGCAGCTTAGGACTAAACACTGAAGCTTTCTTT.

This clone was seen just once. The chain has TRBV6-1 and TRBJ1-2; the D is unclear. V was trimmed by 2 bases and J by 0 bases, leaving 4 bases between them. CDR3 size: 13 residues. The germline CDR1 and CDR2 sequences are MNHNS and SASEGT. Written as DNA, the CDR3 is TGTGCCAGCAGTGAAATCCCTAACTATGGCTACACCTTC. It translates to CASSEIPNYGYTF.

The chain carries TRBV5-1 and TRBJ1-1; D not resolved. Trimming cost V 0 bases and J 0 bases, with 9 bases left between them. The V gene's germline CDR1 is SGHRS and CDR2 YFSETQ. This CDR3 is built from 15 residues. This CDR3 is CASSLGPHLNTEAFF. Here the CDR3 DNA reads TGCGCCAGCAGCTTGGGGCCTCATCTGAACACTGAAGCTTTCTTT. The full variable domain, with the rest looked up from reference TRBV5-1 and TRBJ1-1, is KAGVTQTPRYLIKTRGQQVTLSCSPISGHRSVSWYQQTPGQGLQFLFEYFSETQRNKGNFPGRFSGRQFSNSRSEMNVSTLELGDSALYLCASSLGPHLNTEAFFGQGTRLTVV.

The chain combines TRBV12-2 with TRBJ1-4; TRBD1 was called by the table and not checked on the DNA. TRBV12-2 counts as a pseudogene. The CDR3 covers 17 residues. The CDR3 nucleotides read TGTGCAAGTCGCTTAGTTCTGGTTGGACAGGGCCCTGAAAAACTGTTTTTT. Translated: CASRLVLVGQGPEKLFF.

V gene TRBV25-1 combines with J gene TRBJ2-5; D tentatively fits TRBD1 or TRBD2 (6 bases each). Trimming removed 1 base from V and 5 bases from J, with 11 bases in between. The CDR3 covers 14 residues. CDR1 and CDR2 from the germline V gene are MGHDK and SYGVNS. This chain's CDR3 is CASSELGGRETQYF. In DNA, the CDR3 is TGTGCCAGCAGTGAATTGGGGGGCAGGGAGACCCAGTACTTC. The whole variable domain, filled in from reference TRBV25-1 and TRBJ2-5, reads EADIYQTPRYLVIGTGKKITLECSQTMGHDKMYWYQQDPGMELHLIHYSYGVNSTEKGDLSSESTVSRIRTEHFPLTLESARPSHTSQYLCASSELGGRETQYFGPGTRLLVL.

This chain joins TRBV6-1 and TRBJ2-7, with D possibly being TRBD2 (6 bases). Trimming took 8 bases from V and 0 from J, leaving 11 bases between them. CDR3 length: 13 amino acids. Germline-derived CDR1 and CDR2 are MNHNS and SASEGT. The CDR3 DNA is TGTGCCAGCGGGGGGAGGAGCTCCTACGAGCAGTACTTC. It is translated as CASGGRSSYEQYF.

V is TRBV2 and J is TRBJ2-1; 7 bases are a match to TRBD1. In germline, CDR1 is SNHLY, CDR2 FYNNEI. The V and J ends lost 4 bases and 4 bases, in that order; junction bases with no gene match: 7. CDR3 size: 15 residues. The CDR3 spells CASSGPRGLYNEQFF. The DNA of the CDR3 is TGTGCCAGCAGTGGCCCCAGGGGGTTGTACAATGAGCAGTTCTTC.

V and J are TRBV11-2 and TRBJ2-7; 16 bases are shared with TRBD2. CDR3 length equals 18 residues. Germline values: CDR1 SGHAT, CDR2 FQNNGV. The V and J ends lost 6 bases and 7 bases, in that order; junction bases with no gene match: 15. The CDR3 DNA is TGTGCCAGCAGTTCTCCGGGACTAGCGGGAGGGCCGGTTTTGGAGCAGTACTTC. Translating it yields CASSSPGLAGGPVLEQYF.